These 17 T cell receptor beta chains originate from one sample sequenced in a study of cytomegalovirus exposure and HLA in healthy donors. Use of 60 Vbeta and 13 Jbeta primers characterized the PCR. The method was immunoSEQ multiplex PCR; TCRdb's version includes in-frame clones alone and lacks a portion of them. This sample's table has about 200,000 clones. Sequenced material: PBMCs. Receptors originate from a boy aged 5 to 17 in good health and CMV-seronegative.

V gene TRBV4-2 combines with J gene TRBJ1-1, with 9 bases that match TRBD1. Germline V gives CDR1 LGHNA, CDR2 YNFKEQ. Losses at the gene ends were 1 base for V and 6 bases for J; bases not matched to a gene: 12. The CDR3 is 17 amino acids. CDR3 sequence (DNA): TGTGCCAGCAGCCAAGTTGGCCTCGGGACAGGGTCTCCTGAAGCTTTCTTT. It codes for CASSQVGLGTGSPEAFF.

V is TRBV9 and J is TRBJ1-2; no definite D call. Germline CDR1 is SGDLS and CDR2 is YYNGEE. With 0 bases removed from V and 6 bases from J, the gap between germline ends came to 6 bases. The CDR3 covers 12 residues. The CDR3: CASSVGGDGYTF. The DNA of the CDR3 is TGTGCCAGCAGCGTAGGGGGAGATGGCTACACCTTC. The variable domain in full, with the rest retrieved from reference TRBV9 and TRBJ1-2, is DSGVTQTPKHLITATGQRVTLRCSPRSGDLSVYWYQQSLDQGLQFLIQYYNGEERAKGNILERFSAQQFPDLHSELNLSSLELGDSALYFCASSVGGDGYTFGSGTRLTVV.

The chain is built from TRBV30 and TRBJ2-1; D perhaps matches TRBD1 (5 bases). The V end lost 1 base, the J end lost 8 bases, and 12 bases lay between the germline ends. Germline V gene sequence: CDR1 GTSNPN, CDR2 SVGIG (reference sequence). The CDR3 runs 13 residues. This CDR3 reads CAWSEGRVDEQFF. The CDR3 DNA reads TGTGCCTGGAGTGAGGGGCGCGTGGATGAGCAGTTCTTC. Supplemented by reference TRBV30 and TRBJ2-1, the full variable domain reads SQTIHQWPATLVQPVGSPLSLECTVEGTSNPNLYWYRQAAGRGLQLLFYSVGIGQISSEVPQNLSASRPQDRQFILSSKKLLLSDSGFYLCAWSEGRVDEQFFGPGTRLTVL.

The V gene is TRBV7-2, the J gene TRBJ1-1; 11 positions agree with TRBD1. Germline V gives CDR1 SGHTA, CDR2 FQGNSA. The V gene end was trimmed by 5 bases and the J gene end by 11 bases; junction bases not matched to a gene: 10. CDR3 length: 14 residues. The CDR3, as DNA: TGTGCCAGCAGCACGGGACAGGGGGACTTTGGGGCTTTCTTT. As protein: CASSTGQGDFGAFF.

The chain is built from TRBV9 and TRBJ2-7; no reliable D call. The CDR3 has 13 residues. CDR1 SGDLS and CDR2 YYNGEE come from the germline V gene. Trimming removed 0 bases at V and 6 bases at J, with 10 bases between. The CDR3 spells CASSVDPRSEQYF. CDR3 sequence (DNA): TGTGCCAGCAGCGTAGACCCTCGGAGCGAGCAGTACTTC.

This chain uses TRBV6-1 with TRBJ2-7; TRBD2 matches 9 bases. V dropped 4 bases and J dropped 4; count of bases not matched to a gene: 5. Germline CDR1 reads MNHNS; CDR2 reads SASEGT. This CDR3 is built from 14 residues. In nucleotides, the CDR3 is TGTGCCAGCAGTGGAGCGGGGGGTAGGTACGAGCAGTACTTC. This encodes CASSGAGGRYEQYF.

The gene calls are TRBV28 and TRBJ2-7; 10 bases fit TRBD1. Germline V gene sequence: CDR1 MDHEN, CDR2 SYDVKM. This CDR3 spans 16 amino acids. The trim removed 4 bases at V and 7 bases at J, leaving 13 bases unmatched. The CDR3 here is CASSSPRDRGPREQYF. For the CDR3, the DNA is TGTGCCAGCAGTTCACCCCGGGACAGGGGACCCCGAGAGCAGTACTTC.

The rearrangement joins TRBV19 to TRBJ1-1; unclear D gene. V dropped 3 bases and J dropped 4 bases, with 15 bases sitting between them. The germline CDR1 and CDR2 sequences are LNHDA and SQIVND (reference sequence). This CDR3 has 15 residues. For the CDR3, the DNA is TGTGCCAGTAGTATGCTTTACACCTTGGCCACTGAAGCTTTCTTT. It translates to CASSMLYTLATEAFF.

The chain links TRBV7-9 to TRBJ2-7; D is perhaps TRBD1 (5 bases). Germline V gives CDR1 SEHNR, CDR2 FQNEAQ (reference sequence). The CDR3 is 16 amino acids. V was shortened by 4 bases and J by 2 bases, with 18 bases between the two germline ends. The CDR3 bases are TGTGCCAGCAGCTACAGATCGACAGCAGGAACCTACGAGCAGTACTTC. This sequence encodes CASSYRSTAGTYEQYF.

The chain carries TRBV7-2 and TRBJ1-1; D may be TRBD1 (6 bases). This CDR3 contains 15 residues. V was pared by 3 bases and J by 4 bases, with 15 bases between. Per the germline V gene, CDR1 is SGHTA and CDR2 is FQGNSA. The CDR3 DNA sequence: TGTGCCAGCAGCTTCAACAGGGTCCGGACCACTGAAGCTTTCTTT. Its protein is CASSFNRVRTTEAFF.

This sequence joins TRBV10-3 and TRBJ2-7, with 9 positions matching TRBD1. The CDR3 extends over 15 amino acids. From germline, CDR1 is ENHRY and CDR2 SYGVKD. V shed 3 bases, J shed 1 base, and the junction held 4 bases outside the gene matches. CDR3 sequence: CAISDPGQGSYEQYF. The CDR3 DNA reads TGTGCCATCAGTGACCCGGGACAGGGATCCTACGAGCAGTACTTC.

This chain connects TRBV19 to TRBJ2-7; maybe TRBD2 (5 bases). The CDR3 is 14 amino acids. The germline V gene has CDR1 LNHDA and CDR2 SQIVND (reference sequence). V was clipped by 5 bases and J by 0 bases, with 11 bases between them. CDR3 in DNA: TGTGCCAGTAGTGGGTCCCGGGACTCCTACGAGCAGTACTTC. The encoded protein is CASSGSRDSYEQYF. Supplemented by reference TRBV19 and TRBJ2-7, the full variable domain reads DGGITQSPKYLFRKEGQNVTLSCEQNLNHDAMYWYRQDPGQGLRLIYYSQIVNDFQKGDIAEGYSVSREKKESFPLTVTSAQKNPTAFYLCASSGSRDSYEQYFGPGTRLTVT.

The genes are TRBV6-1 and TRBJ2-7; the D is unclear. Looked up from germline, CDR1 is MNHNS and CDR2 is SASEGT. Between the trimmed V and J ends, which lost 8 bases and 4 bases, there was a span of 6 bases. This CDR3 spans 10 amino acids. Here the CDR3 reads CASGWYEQYF. CDR3 nucleotide sequence: TGTGCCAGCGGCTGGTACGAGCAGTACTTC.

Worth noting for this clone: The junction does not match germline at one end; this may be a read error. The J gene is TRBJ1-2, the V gene TRBV9, with 10 bases identical to TRBD1. This CDR3 is 13 amino acids long. Germline V gene data show CDR1 as SGDLS and CDR2 as YYNGEE. The CDR3 protein is CASTVGTGVGYTF. The CDR3, as DNA: TGTGCCAGCACCGTAGGGACAGGGGTTGGCTACACCTTC.

CDR3 amino acids: CASSLSGGLNTEAFF. CDR3 sequence (DNA): TGTGCCAGCAGCTTATCCGGTGGTTTGAACACTGAAGCTTTCTTT. The gene calls are TRBV7-8 and TRBJ1-1; no clear D gene. CDR1 is SGHVS, CDR2 FQNEAQ, per germline. V was pared by 2 bases and J by 0 bases, with 10 bases between. The CDR3 contains 15 residues.

The CDR3 DNA sequence: TGTGCCAGCAGCTATACGGGACAGGGAAACTATGGCTACACCTTC. Translated: CASSYTGQGNYGYTF. This chain links TRBV7-8 with TRBJ1-2; 9 bases are a match to TRBD1. V was clipped by 4 bases and J by 2 bases; unmatched bases: 5. The germline CDR1 and CDR2 sequences are SGHVS and FQNEAQ. The length of the CDR3 is 15 residues.

With respect to this clone: Other DNA variants within this sample encode the same CDR3. The rearrangement uses TRBV6-6 and TRBJ2-7, with D tentatively TRBD2 (6 bases). The V gene's germline CDR1 is MNHNY and CDR2 SVGAGI (reference sequence). Trimming removed 2 bases from V and 2 bases from J, with 7 bases in between. The CDR3 length is 13 residues. Written as DNA, the CDR3 is TGTGCCAGCAGTTACGGAGGGACCTACGAGCAGTACTTC. Translation gives CASSYGGTYEQYF.